This is a list of T cell receptor beta chains from one sample in a study of cytomegalovirus exposure and HLA in healthy donors. The protocol was immunoSEQ multiplex PCR, while the TCRdb copy is restricted to in-frame clones and leaves out a portion. The sample carries 250,000 or so clones, 90% recorded once. The source material was PBMCs. These receptors originate from a young woman in good health and CMV-seronegative. The CDR3 runs from the conserved cysteine through the conserved F or W. The D gene is left open where the match is weak. Clone sizes are given selectively: once, few, many, or a class where the clone is expanded.

V,D,size,J,length,CDR3,DNA
TRBV7-9,.,.,TRBJ2-7,14,CASSFVPTTYEQYF,TGTGCCAGCAGCTTCGTCCCCACAACCTACGAGCAGTACTTC
TRBV18,.,.,TRBJ2-6,16,CASSPTPPSGANVLTF,TGTGCCAGCTCCCCGACACCGCCCTCTGGGGCCAACGTCCTGACTTTC
TRBV5-1,.,.,TRBJ1-1,13,CASRSGLNTEAFF,TGCGCCAGCAGATCGGGATTGAACACTGAAGCTTTCTTT
TRBV2,TRBD2,.,TRBJ2-7,14,CASRLAGVTGEQYF,TGTGCCAGCAGACTCGCGGGGGTAACGGGCGAGCAGTACTTC
TRBV30,TRBD1,.,TRBJ1-6,13,CAWVDRAGSPLHF,TGTGCCTGGGTAGACAGGGCCGGATCACCCCTCCACTTT
TRBV2,TRBD2,.,TRBJ2-1,18,CASSGLAGGSQPYNEQFF,TGTGCCAGCAGCGGACTAGCGGGGGGCTCCCAACCCTACAATGAGCAGTTCTTC
TRBV4-3,TRBD1,.,TRBJ1-1,13,CASSHLGQGAAFF,TGCGCCAGCAGCCACTTGGGACAGGGGGCAGCTTTCTTT
TRBV4-1,TRBD1,.,TRBJ1-2,17,CASSQVGGQGAYYGYTF,TGCGCCAGCAGCCAAGTGGGGGGACAGGGGGCTTACTATGGCTACACCTTC
TRBV5-4,TRBD2,.,TRBJ2-7,15,CASSPGPAGGNEQYF,TGTGCCAGCAGCCCGGGGCCAGCGGGGGGCAACGAGCAGTACTTC
TRBV2,.,few,TRBJ2-7,12,CARGTGRYEQYF,TGTGCCAGGGGCACCGGTAGGTACGAGCAGTACTTC
TRBV15,.,.,TRBJ2-3,13,CATSGDFSDTQYF,TGTGCCACCTCAGGGGATTTTTCAGATACGCAGTATTTT
TRBV6-6,TRBD1,.,TRBJ1-4,14,CASRHRQGVEKLFF,TGTGCCAGCAGACATAGACAGGGTGTTGAAAAACTGTTTTTT
TRBV19,TRBD1,.,TRBJ2-7,15,CASSIRDSASYEQYF,TGTGCCAGTAGTATAAGGGACAGTGCGTCCTACGAGCAGTACTTC